This T cell receptor (beta chain) was documented in a study of blood T cells in healthy people across ages. This CDR3 has 11 residues. Germline CDR1 SGHTA, CDR2 FQGNSA. Trimming pared 5 bases from V and 7 bases from J, leaving 8 bases between. This clonotype showed up just once. Primed by a sample-barcoded 5' primer and a J-beta primer mix, a second PCR proceeded for 7 to 11 cycles. Researchers report that a template-switch adaptor with 12 random nucleotides tagged each cDNA molecule. TCRdb reprocessed the 5' RACE reads with MiXCR, giving one entry per CDR3 protein. This sample has over 950,000 distinct CDR3 sequences, with 35% to 40% found just once.

This sequence joins TRBV7-2 and TRBJ2-5; no reliable D call. The TCR sequence derives from a man between 18 and 29 years old in good health. The sample was blood. DNA for the CDR3: TGTGCCAGCAGCATTCTGCGGACCCAGTACTTC. This translates into CASSILRTQYF.